Included here is one TCR beta chain sequence, with context. Source study methods: Amplified reference gene primers provided the basis for estimating nucleated cell counts. The table came from immunoSEQ multiplex PCR; TCRdb's copy has only in-frame clones and leaves some out. From that table come the V and J calls and clone size; the DNA was used to work out D and trimming. The sample comprises more than 15,000 clones, 80% to 90% of which are singletons, and about 3% rests with the top ten. The CDR3 has 13 amino acids. From germline, CDR1 is MNHEY and CDR2 SMNVEV (reference sequence). V lost 2 bases and J lost 7, with 12 bases in between. The sample is drawn from a study of blood T cell repertoires in COVID-19. The overall study: PBMCs, B-cell-depleted T cells, or T cells were the source of the cDNA or gDNA that made up the material.

The clonotype comes from a human donor in a cohort sampled during active COVID-19. The sequencing input was peripheral blood. The rearrangement links TRBV27 to TRBJ2-7; TRBD2 is a possible D gene (7 bases). Here the CDR3 reads CASSLAGAREQYF. Written as DNA, the CDR3 is TGTGCCAGCAGTTTAGCGGGGGCGCGGGAGCAGTACTTC.